The sequence of this TCR beta chain was determined in a study of T cell responses to AZD1222 COVID-19 vaccine (dated by TCRdb to about 2021). Concerning the study at large: AZD1222 recipients whose second dose came at about 4 weeks and those whose second dose came at about 12 weeks were combined into one group, since spike-specific TCR depth and breadth did not differ between the two schedules. A total of over 230 trial participants underwent TCR sequencing, of whom nearly 210 received two doses of AZD1222 and about 25 received two doses of the MenACWY control vaccine. Trial participants were enrolled by age into 18-55, 56-69 and 70-plus year subgroups, with roughly 150, 30 and 60 TCR-sequenced participants respectively. General findings and caveats noted by the study authors: The 56-69-year group was small, and its depth increase did not reach significance, likely because of low power. Only six AZD1222 recipients were SARS-CoV-2 seropositive at baseline, limiting conclusions about previously exposed vaccinees. Because no day 14 peak-response samples were available, repertoires were characterized only after the peak T cell response. The vaccine-associated CD4 TCRs covered the entire spike protein, and the dominant responses fell in regions 160-218 and 743-854. A significant rise in spike-specific TCR breadth and depth was observed after two AZD1222 doses relative to day 0 and relative to MenACWY recipients. Participants were mostly white British, with more females than males. The authors suggested clonal diversity may have been underestimated. Reportedly, almost half of the unique spike-specific TCRs recognized epitopes lying outside the regions that are mutated in the B.1.351 and B.1.1.7 variants.

The CDR3 regions of human TCRbeta chains were subjected to immunosequencing. Per the source publication's procedure: TCRs in the repertoires were compared against a reference library of SARS-CoV-2-specific TCRs that had been generated with the MIRA antigen-specificity platform. Breadth was defined as the fraction of unique TCRs that were SARS-CoV-2-associated, and depth was defined as the fraction of total T cells that were SARS-CoV-2-associated. Using the MIRA data, each spike-specific TCR was mapped to the spike region that the TCR reacts to and placed in a CD4 or CD8 class. Log10-transformed breadth and depth values were compared by one-way ANOVA with Sidak's multiple comparisons tests. Not all clones reach the TCRdb copy of this immuneACCESS table, which keeps in-frame sequences only. Checked studies attribute under half of the gap to unresolved V genes and leave the rest unexplained. V and J calls and clone size are those listed in that table; D and trimming were worked out from the DNA. The sample contains 100,000 to 150,000 clones, around 87% of them found a single time. The ten largest clones take up less than 11% of the sample.

On this clone: The antigen it binds to is not known. Within one base of it there is no much larger clone, and no base qualities were kept.

V is shortened by 4 bases, J by 4 bases, and the region joining them spans 11 bases. Via the germline V gene (reference sequence), CDR1 is SGHNT and CDR2 YYREEE. The CDR3 measures 13 amino acids from cysteine to phenylalanine. Only the CDR3 region is kept as DNA, spanning 39 bases read in frame from base 1. Reading the label with the study, this specimen's time point is: baseline before first vaccination. Samples from vaccinated people were obtained from the UK trials COV001 and COV002, which included a single-blind randomized controlled phase 2/3 trial of AZD1222 (ChAdOx1 nCoV-19) in healthy adults. For TCRbeta chain sequencing, PBMC samples from trial participants were taken at day 0 and at day 28 after the second dose.

Sequencing used peripheral blood, obtained on day 0 of AZD1222 vaccination. The origin of this receptor is an adult in good health. The chain is made from TRBV5-4 and TRBJ1-1, with TRBD1 perhaps the D gene, on 5 matching bases. The sequence in DNA is TGTGCCAGCAGCAGCCGGGGGGTCACTGAAGCTTTCTTT. Protein translation: CASSSRGVTEAFF.